The rows below give T cell receptor beta chains drawn from one sample of a study of TIL therapy for anti-PD-1-resistant metastatic lung cancer. Sequencing was performed with immunoSEQ multiplex PCR; in TCRdb, only in-frame clones are kept and a portion is missing. The data contain about 100,000 clones, less than 70% of them singletons. The material sequenced was tumor tissue, taken at baseline. The receptors were sampled from a person aged 25-85 years with non-small cell lung cancer. CDR3s include the opening cysteine and the closing phenylalanine or tryptophan. The order of the fields is CDR3 length, J gene, V gene, clone size, D gene, CDR3 protein, CDR3 DNA. D genes are given only for firm matches. The size of a clone is reported for some rows only, either as once, few or many, or as a class for expanded clones.

cdr3_length: 18
j_call: TRBJ2-7
v_call: TRBV4-3
clone_size: -
d_call: TRBD2
cdr3_aa: CASSQDTAVAGVPYEQYF
cdr3_nt: TGCGCCAGCAGCCAAGATACGGCGGTAGCGGGGGTTCCCTACGAGCAGTACTTC

cdr3_length: 14
j_call: TRBJ2-7
v_call: TRBV19
clone_size: -
d_call: TRBD1
cdr3_aa: CASSIGTGGYEQYF
cdr3_nt: TGTGCCAGTAGTATTGGTACAGGGGGGTACGAGCAGTACTTC

cdr3_length: 12
j_call: TRBJ2-3
v_call: TRBV7-2
clone_size: -
d_call: -
cdr3_aa: CAARAGTDTQYF
cdr3_nt: TGTGCCGCCAGGGCCGGCACAGATACGCAGTATTTT

cdr3_length: 15
j_call: TRBJ2-1
v_call: TRBV19
clone_size: -
d_call: -
cdr3_aa: CASSIGQRRPNEQFF
cdr3_nt: TGTGCCAGTAGTATCGGCCAGCGGAGGCCCAATGAGCAGTTCTTC

cdr3_length: 17
j_call: TRBJ2-1
v_call: TRBV7-3
clone_size: -
d_call: -
cdr3_aa: CASSLAVGASSYNEQFF
cdr3_nt: TGTGCCAGCAGCTTAGCTGTAGGTGCTAGCTCCTACAATGAGCAGTTCTTC

cdr3_length: 17
j_call: TRBJ1-6
v_call: TRBV4-3
clone_size: few
d_call: TRBD1
cdr3_aa: CASSLKAPGQLNSPLHF
cdr3_nt: TGCGCCAGCAGCCTCAAAGCGCCGGGACAGCTTAATTCACCCCTCCACTTT

cdr3_length: 16
j_call: TRBJ1-5
v_call: TRBV4-1
clone_size: -
d_call: -
cdr3_aa: CASSQETLYSNQPQHF
cdr3_nt: TGCGCCAGCAGCCAAGAGACACTATATAGCAATCAGCCCCAGCATTTT

cdr3_length: 14
j_call: TRBJ2-1
v_call: TRBV6-2/TRBV6-3
clone_size: -
d_call: TRBD2
cdr3_aa: CASSLGLALGEQFF
cdr3_nt: TGTGCCAGCAGTTTGGGACTAGCTTTGGGTGAGCAGTTCTTC

cdr3_length: 16
j_call: TRBJ1-5
v_call: TRBV7-2
clone_size: -
d_call: -
cdr3_aa: CASSLAAQGPNQPQHF
cdr3_nt: TGTGCCAGCAGCTTAGCCGCTCAAGGGCCCAATCAGCCCCAGCATTTT

cdr3_length: 16
j_call: TRBJ2-1
v_call: TRBV7-6
clone_size: once
d_call: TRBD2
cdr3_aa: CASSLTSGRVRGEQFF
cdr3_nt: TGTGCCAGCAGCCTGACTAGCGGGAGGGTGAGAGGTGAGCAGTTCTTC

cdr3_length: 14
j_call: TRBJ1-3
v_call: TRBV29-1
clone_size: -
d_call: -
cdr3_aa: CSVDRTNSGNTIYF
cdr3_nt: TGCAGCGTCGACAGGACTAACTCTGGAAACACCATATATTTT

cdr3_length: 15
j_call: TRBJ2-1
v_call: TRBV30
clone_size: -
d_call: -
cdr3_aa: CAWSLATSPGYEQFF
cdr3_nt: TGTGCCTGGTCCCTAGCGACCTCGCCCGGCTATGAGCAGTTCTTC

cdr3_length: 15
j_call: TRBJ2-7
v_call: TRBV19
clone_size: -
d_call: -
cdr3_aa: CASSIKGGAPYEQYF
cdr3_nt: TGTGCCAGTAGTATAAAGGGGGGGGCCCCCTACGAGCAGTACTTC

cdr3_length: 14
j_call: TRBJ2-2
v_call: TRBV7-2
clone_size: -
d_call: TRBD2
cdr3_aa: CASSFSGSTGELFF
cdr3_nt: TGTGCCAGCAGCTTTAGCGGGAGTACCGGGGAGCTGTTTTTT

cdr3_length: 11
j_call: TRBJ1-2
v_call: TRBV12-3/TRBV12-4
clone_size: -
d_call: TRBD1
cdr3_aa: CASSWGQYYTF
cdr3_nt: TGTGCCAGCAGTTGGGGACAGTACTACACCTTC

cdr3_length: 16
j_call: TRBJ1-3
v_call: TRBV28
clone_size: few
d_call: TRBD1
cdr3_aa: CAIRSGTGGNGNTIYF
cdr3_nt: TGTGCCATCAGATCCGGGACAGGGGGAAATGGAAACACCATATATTTT

cdr3_length: 15
j_call: TRBJ2-5
v_call: TRBV15
clone_size: -
d_call: -
cdr3_aa: CATSRELRAQETQYF
cdr3_nt: TGTGCCACCAGCAGAGAATTAAGGGCCCAAGAGACCCAGTACTTC

cdr3_length: 15
j_call: TRBJ2-1
v_call: TRBV10-1
clone_size: few
d_call: TRBD2
cdr3_aa: CASSALAGGGNEQFF
cdr3_nt: TGCGCCAGCAGTGCACTAGCGGGAGGTGGGAATGAGCAGTTCTTC

cdr3_length: 13
j_call: TRBJ1-1
v_call: TRBV28
clone_size: few
d_call: -
cdr3_aa: CASRRVGNTEAFF
cdr3_nt: TGTGCCAGCAGGAGAGTAGGGAACACTGAAGCTTTCTTT